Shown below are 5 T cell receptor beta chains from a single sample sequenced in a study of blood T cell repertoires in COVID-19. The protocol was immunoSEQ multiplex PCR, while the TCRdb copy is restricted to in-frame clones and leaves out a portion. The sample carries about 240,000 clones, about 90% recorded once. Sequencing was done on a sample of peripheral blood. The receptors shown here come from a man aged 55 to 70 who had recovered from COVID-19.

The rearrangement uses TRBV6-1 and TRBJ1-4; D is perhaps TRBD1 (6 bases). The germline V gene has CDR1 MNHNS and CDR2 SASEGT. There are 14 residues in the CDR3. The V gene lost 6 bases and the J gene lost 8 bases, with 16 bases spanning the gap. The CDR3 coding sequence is TGTGCCAGCAGCCCGGGGGGGCGAGTGGAAAAACTGTTTTTT. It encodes CASSPGGRVEKLFF.

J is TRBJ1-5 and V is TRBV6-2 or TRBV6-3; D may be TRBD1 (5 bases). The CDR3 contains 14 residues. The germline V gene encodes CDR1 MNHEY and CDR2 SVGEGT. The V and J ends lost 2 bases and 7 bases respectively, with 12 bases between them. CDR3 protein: CASSYAGGGQPQHF. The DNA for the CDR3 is TGTGCCAGCAGTTACGCCGGGGGGGGGCAGCCCCAGCATTTT.

The CDR3 DNA sequence: TGTGCCAGCAGCCCCTCAGGGGGACGGCCTAATGAAAAACTGTTTTTT. Translated, it gives CASSPSGGRPNEKLFF. The chain has TRBV9 and TRBJ1-4, with 7 positions matching TRBD1. With V trimmed by 4 bases and J by 3 bases, 9 bases remained unmatched. CDR3 size: 16 residues. Germline-derived CDR1 and CDR2 are SGDLS and YYNGEE.

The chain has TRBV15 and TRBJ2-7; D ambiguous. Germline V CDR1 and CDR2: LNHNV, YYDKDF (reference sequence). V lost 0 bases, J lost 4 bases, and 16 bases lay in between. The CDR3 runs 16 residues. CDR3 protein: CATSRELGPRSYEQYF. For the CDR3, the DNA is TGTGCCACCAGCAGAGAGTTGGGTCCTAGGTCTTACGAGCAGTACTTC.

The CDR3 nucleotides read TGCGCCAGCAGCTTGGGGACAGGGCGGAACACTGAAGCTTTCTTT. Protein sequence: CASSLGTGRNTEAFF. The gene calls are TRBV5-1 and TRBJ1-1; TRBD1 agrees at 8 bases. V dropped 0 bases and J dropped 1; count of bases not matched to a gene: 2. The CDR3 runs to 15 residues. Germline V gives CDR1 SGHRS, CDR2 YFSETQ.